This TCR beta chain stems from a study of cytomegalovirus exposure and HLA in healthy donors. Regarding the study as a whole: There were reportedly fewer N-insertions in an Asian-associated ancestry cluster than the roughly 670-donor mean, in a later analysis.

Note on this clone: Its specificity is not known.

While unrecorded immune exposures were likely, the donors were nominally healthy when sampled. 13 Jbeta primers and 60 Vbeta primers were used for the PCR. Measured with immunoSEQ multiplex PCR; TCRdb has only the in-frame clones, and not every one. The sample carries about 130,000 clones, around 73% recorded once. Trimming cost V 6 bases and J 5 bases; bases outside gene matches: 7. Germline V gene lookup returns CDR1 SGHVS and CDR2 FNYEAQ. The CDR3 loop spans 15 amino acids. Sequencing used PBMCs. The V call is TRBV7-6, the J call TRBJ2-2; 9 bases are shared with TRBD1. This TCR was recovered from a man in his fifties or sixties in good health and CMV-seronegative. CDR3 in DNA: TGTGCCAGCAGGACCGGGACAGGGAGTACCGGGGAGCTGTTTTTT. Its protein product is CASRTGTGSTGELFF.